This T cell receptor (beta chain) was documented in a study of blood T cell repertoires in COVID-19. Study-level information: There were acute and convalescent COVID-19 samples, and they came from the United States, Italy and Spain.

Some clones are missing from TCRdb's copy, which holds only in-frame ones; the method was immunoSEQ multiplex PCR. The sample carries some 200,000 clones, about 86% recorded once. CDR3 length: 15 amino acids. The specimen was PBMCs or T cells enriched from blood (not recorded which). This chain connects TRBV21-1 to TRBJ2-1; TRBD2, the D gene given by the table, was not confirmed from the DNA. TRBV21-1 is annotated as a pseudogene. This TCR derives from a woman in her 40s with acute COVID-19. The CDR3 loop reads CASSPKSLMYNEQFF. The CDR3 DNA reads as TGTGCCAGCAGTCCTAAGAGCTTAATGTACAATGAGCAGTTCTTC.